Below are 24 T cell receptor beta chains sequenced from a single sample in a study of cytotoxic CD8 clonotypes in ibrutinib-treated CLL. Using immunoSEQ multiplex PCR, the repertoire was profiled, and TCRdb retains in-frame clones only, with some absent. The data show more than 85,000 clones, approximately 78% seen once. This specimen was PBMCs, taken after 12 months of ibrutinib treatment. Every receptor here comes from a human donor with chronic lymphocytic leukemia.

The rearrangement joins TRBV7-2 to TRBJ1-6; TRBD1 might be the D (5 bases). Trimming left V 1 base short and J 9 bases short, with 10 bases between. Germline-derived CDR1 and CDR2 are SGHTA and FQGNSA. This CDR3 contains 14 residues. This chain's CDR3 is CASSLGDRISPLHF. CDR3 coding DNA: TGTGCCAGCAGCTTAGGGGACCGAATTTCACCCCTCCACTTT.

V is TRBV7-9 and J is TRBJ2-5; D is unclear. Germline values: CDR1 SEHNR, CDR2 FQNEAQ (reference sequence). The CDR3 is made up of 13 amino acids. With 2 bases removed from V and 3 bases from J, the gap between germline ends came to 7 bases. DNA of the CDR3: TGTGCCAGCAGCTTACGCAGCGAAGAGACCCAGTACTTC. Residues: CASSLRSEETQYF.

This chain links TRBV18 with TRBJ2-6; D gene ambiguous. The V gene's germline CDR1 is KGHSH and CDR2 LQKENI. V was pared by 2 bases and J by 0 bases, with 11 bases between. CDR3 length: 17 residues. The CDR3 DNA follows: TGTGCCAGCTCACCAGTAGAAGGCAGCTCTGGGGCCAACGTCCTGACTTTC. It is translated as CASSPVEGSSGANVLTF.

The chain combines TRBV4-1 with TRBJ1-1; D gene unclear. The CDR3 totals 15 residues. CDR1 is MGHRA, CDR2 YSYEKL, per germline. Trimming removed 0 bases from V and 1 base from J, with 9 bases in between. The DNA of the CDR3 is TGCGCCAGCAGCCAAGATCGCGTAGCGAACACTGAAGCTTTCTTT. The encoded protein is CASSQDRVANTEAFF.

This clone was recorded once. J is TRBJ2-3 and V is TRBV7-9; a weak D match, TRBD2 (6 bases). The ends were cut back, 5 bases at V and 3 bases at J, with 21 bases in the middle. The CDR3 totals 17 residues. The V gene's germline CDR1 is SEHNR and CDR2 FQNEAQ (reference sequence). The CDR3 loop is CASSHRGAAMRTDTQYF. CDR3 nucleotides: TGTGCCAGCAGCCATCGCGGGGCAGCTATGAGGACAGATACGCAGTATTTT.

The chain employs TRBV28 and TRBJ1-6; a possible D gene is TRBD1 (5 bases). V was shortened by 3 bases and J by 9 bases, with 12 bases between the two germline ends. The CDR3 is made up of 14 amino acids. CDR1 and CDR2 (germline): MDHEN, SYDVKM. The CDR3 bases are TGTGCCAGCAGTTTGGCAGGGTCTAGTTCACCCCTCCACTTT. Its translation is CASSLAGSSSPLHF.

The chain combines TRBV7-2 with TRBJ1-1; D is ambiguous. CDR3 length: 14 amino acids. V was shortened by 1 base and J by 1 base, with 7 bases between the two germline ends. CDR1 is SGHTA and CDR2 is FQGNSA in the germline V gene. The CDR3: CASSLGAQNTEAFF. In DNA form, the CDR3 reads TGTGCCAGCAGCTTAGGGGCACAGAACACTGAAGCTTTCTTT. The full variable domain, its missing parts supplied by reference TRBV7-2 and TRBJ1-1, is GAGVSQSPSNKVTEKGKDVELRCDPISGHTALYWYRQSLGQGLEFLIYFQGNSAPDKSGLPSDRFSAERTGGSVSTLTIQRTQQEDSAVYLCASSLGAQNTEAFFGQGTRLTVV.

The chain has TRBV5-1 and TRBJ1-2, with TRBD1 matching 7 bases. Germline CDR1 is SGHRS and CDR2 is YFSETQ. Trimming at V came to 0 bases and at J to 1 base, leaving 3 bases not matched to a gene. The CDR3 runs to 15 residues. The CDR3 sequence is CASSLAGTDNYGYTF. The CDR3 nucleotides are TGCGCCAGCAGCTTGGCCGGGACAGATAACTATGGCTACACCTTC.

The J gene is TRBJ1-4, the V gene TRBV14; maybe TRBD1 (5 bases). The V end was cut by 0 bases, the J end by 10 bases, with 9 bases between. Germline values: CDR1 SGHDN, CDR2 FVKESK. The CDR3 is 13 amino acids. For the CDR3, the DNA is TGTGCCAGCAGCCAAGATTTTGGGGGAAAACTGTTTTTT. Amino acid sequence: CASSQDFGGKLFF.

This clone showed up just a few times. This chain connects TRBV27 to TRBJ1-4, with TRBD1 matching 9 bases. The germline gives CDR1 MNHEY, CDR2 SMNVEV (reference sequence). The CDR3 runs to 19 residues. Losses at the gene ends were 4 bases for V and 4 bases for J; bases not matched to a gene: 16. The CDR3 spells CASSSKVGTGKSYNEKLFF. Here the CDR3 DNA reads TGTGCCAGCAGTTCTAAGGTGGGGACAGGGAAGTCCTATAATGAAAAACTGTTTTTT.

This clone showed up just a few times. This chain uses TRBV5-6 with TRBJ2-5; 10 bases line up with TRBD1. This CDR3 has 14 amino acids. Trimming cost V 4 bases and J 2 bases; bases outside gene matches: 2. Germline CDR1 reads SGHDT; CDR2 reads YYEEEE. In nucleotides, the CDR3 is TGTGCCAGCAGCCGGGACAGGGGTCAAGAGACCCAGTACTTC. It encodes CASSRDRGQETQYF. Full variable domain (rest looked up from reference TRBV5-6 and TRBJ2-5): DAGVTQSPTHLIKTRGQQVTLRCSPKSGHDTVSWYQQALGQGPQFIFQYYEEEERQRGNFPDRFSGHQFPNYSSELNVNALLLGDSALYLCASSRDRGQETQYFGPGTRLLVL.

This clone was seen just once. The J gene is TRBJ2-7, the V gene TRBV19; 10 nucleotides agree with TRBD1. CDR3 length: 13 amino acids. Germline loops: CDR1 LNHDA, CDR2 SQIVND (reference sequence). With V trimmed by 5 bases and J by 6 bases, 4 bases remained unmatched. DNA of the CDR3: TGTGCCAGTAGTTTACGACAGGGGGCCGAGCAGTACTTC. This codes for CASSLRQGAEQYF. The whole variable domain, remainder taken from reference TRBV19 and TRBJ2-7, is DGGITQSPKYLFRKEGQNVTLSCEQNLNHDAMYWYRQDPGQGLRLIYYSQIVNDFQKGDIAEGYSVSREKKESFPLTVTSAQKNPTAFYLCASSLRQGAEQYFGPGTRLTVT.

The CDR3, as DNA: TGCGCCAGCAGCCTAGACATCTCCTATAATTCACCCCTCCACTTT. Translation: CASSLDISYNSPLHF. The gene calls are TRBV5-1 and TRBJ1-6; D gene unclear. The ends were cut back, 4 bases at V and 0 bases at J, with 8 bases in the middle. Germline-derived CDR1 and CDR2 are SGHRS and YFSETQ. The CDR3 is 15 amino acids.

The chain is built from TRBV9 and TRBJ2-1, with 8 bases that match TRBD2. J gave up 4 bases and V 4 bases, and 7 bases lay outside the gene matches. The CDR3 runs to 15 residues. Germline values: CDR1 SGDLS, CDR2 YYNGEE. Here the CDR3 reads CASSSGGAGYNEQFF. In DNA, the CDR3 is TGTGCCAGCAGCTCCGGGGGGGCAGGATACAATGAGCAGTTCTTC.

DNA for the CDR3: TGTGCCTGGAGTGGGGGCCCAGGAAACACCATATATTTT. This encodes CAWSGGPGNTIYF. The chain has TRBV30 and TRBJ1-3; a possible D gene is TRBD1 (5 bases). CDR1 is GTSNPN, CDR2 SVGIG, per germline (reference sequence). V shed 1 base and J shed 4 bases, with 8 bases lying between them. The CDR3 runs to 13 residues.

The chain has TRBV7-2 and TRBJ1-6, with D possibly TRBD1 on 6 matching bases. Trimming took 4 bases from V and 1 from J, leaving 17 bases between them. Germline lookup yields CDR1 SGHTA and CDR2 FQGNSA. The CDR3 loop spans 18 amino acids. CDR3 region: CASSSVGGGRSYNSPLHF. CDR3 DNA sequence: TGTGCCAGCAGCTCAGTGGGGGGCGGGAGGTCCTATAATTCACCCCTCCACTTT.

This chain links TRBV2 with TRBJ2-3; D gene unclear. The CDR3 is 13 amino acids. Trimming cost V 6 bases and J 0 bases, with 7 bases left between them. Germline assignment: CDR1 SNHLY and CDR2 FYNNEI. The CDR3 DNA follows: TGTGCCAGCAGGGAAACTAGCACAGATACGCAGTATTTT. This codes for CASRETSTDTQYF.

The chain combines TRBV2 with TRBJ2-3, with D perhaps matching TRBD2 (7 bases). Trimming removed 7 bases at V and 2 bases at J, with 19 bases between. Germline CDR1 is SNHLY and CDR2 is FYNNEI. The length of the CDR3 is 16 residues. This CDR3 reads CASKLARGAITDTQYF. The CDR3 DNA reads TGTGCCAGCAAGTTGGCTCGGGGGGCGATCACAGATACGCAGTATTTT.

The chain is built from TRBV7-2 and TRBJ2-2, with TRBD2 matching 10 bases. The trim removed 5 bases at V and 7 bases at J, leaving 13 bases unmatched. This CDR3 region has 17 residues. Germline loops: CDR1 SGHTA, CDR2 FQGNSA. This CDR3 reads CASSPAPSGGKGGELFF. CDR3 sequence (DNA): TGTGCCAGCAGCCCCGCCCCTAGCGGGGGTAAAGGCGGGGAGCTGTTTTTT.

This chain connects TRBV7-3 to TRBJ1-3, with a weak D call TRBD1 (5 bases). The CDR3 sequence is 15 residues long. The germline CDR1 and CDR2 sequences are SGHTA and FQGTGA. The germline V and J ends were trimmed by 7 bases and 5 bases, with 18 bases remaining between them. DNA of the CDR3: TGTGCCAGCATCCCGGGGGGAAAGGAGAGAAACACCATATATTTT. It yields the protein CASIPGGKERNTIYF.

The CDR3 protein is CASSVDDYPGDEQFF. CDR3 sequence (DNA): TGTGCCAGCAGCGTAGACGACTATCCGGGGGATGAGCAGTTCTTC. The chain links TRBV9 to TRBJ2-1; possibly TRBD2 for D (6 bases). The germline CDR1 and CDR2 sequences are SGDLS and YYNGEE. The V end was cut by 0 bases, the J end by 8 bases, with 15 bases between. The CDR3 loop spans 15 amino acids.

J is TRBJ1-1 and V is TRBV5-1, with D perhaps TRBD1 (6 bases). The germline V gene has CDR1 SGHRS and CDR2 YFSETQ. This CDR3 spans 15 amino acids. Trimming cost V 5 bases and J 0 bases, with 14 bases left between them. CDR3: CASRSQGSLNTEAFF. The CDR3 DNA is TGCGCCAGCAGGTCACAGGGATCCTTGAACACTGAAGCTTTCTTT. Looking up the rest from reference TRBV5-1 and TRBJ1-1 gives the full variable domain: KAGVTQTPRYLIKTRGQQVTLSCSPISGHRSVSWYQQTPGQGLQFLFEYFSETQRNKGNFPGRFSGRQFSNSRSEMNVSTLELGDSALYLCASRSQGSLNTEAFFGQGTRLTVV.

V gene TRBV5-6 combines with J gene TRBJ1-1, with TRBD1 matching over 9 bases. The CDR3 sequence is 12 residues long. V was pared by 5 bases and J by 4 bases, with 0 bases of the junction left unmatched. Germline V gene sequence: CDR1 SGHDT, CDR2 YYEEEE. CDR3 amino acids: CASRTGGTEAFF. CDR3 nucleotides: TGTGCCAGCAGGACAGGGGGCACTGAAGCTTTCTTT.

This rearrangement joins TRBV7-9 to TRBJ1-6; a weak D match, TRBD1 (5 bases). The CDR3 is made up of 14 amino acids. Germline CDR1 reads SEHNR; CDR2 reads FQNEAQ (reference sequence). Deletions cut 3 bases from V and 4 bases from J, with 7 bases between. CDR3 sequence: CASSLGGYNSPLHF. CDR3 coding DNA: TGTGCCAGCAGCTTGGGGGGTTATAATTCACCCCTCCACTTT. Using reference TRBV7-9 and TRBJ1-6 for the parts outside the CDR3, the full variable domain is DTGVSQNPRHKITKRGQNVTFRCDPISEHNRLYWYRQTLGQGPEFLTYFQNEAQLEKSRLLSDRFSAERPKGSFSTLEIQRTEQGDSAMYLCASSLGGYNSPLHFGNGTRLTVT.